The entry below describes one T cell receptor beta chain. There are 14 residues in the CDR3. V lost 10 bases, J lost 5 bases, and 20 bases lay in between. Germline V gives CDR1 LNHDA, CDR2 SQIVND (reference sequence). These data are taken from a study of blood T cell repertoires in COVID-19. Profiled with immunoSEQ multiplex PCR; TCRdb holds only in-frame clones, not every one. This table holds hundreds of thousands of clones, about 87% found once. Sample: peripheral blood. The chain joins TRBV19 to TRBJ1-1; D is uncertain. The sequence was obtained from a woman in her 40s who had recovered from COVID-19. Here the CDR3 reads CATTGAGLVTEAFF. DNA for the CDR3: TGTGCCACCACCGGCGCCGGGTTGGTGACTGAAGCTTTCTTT.